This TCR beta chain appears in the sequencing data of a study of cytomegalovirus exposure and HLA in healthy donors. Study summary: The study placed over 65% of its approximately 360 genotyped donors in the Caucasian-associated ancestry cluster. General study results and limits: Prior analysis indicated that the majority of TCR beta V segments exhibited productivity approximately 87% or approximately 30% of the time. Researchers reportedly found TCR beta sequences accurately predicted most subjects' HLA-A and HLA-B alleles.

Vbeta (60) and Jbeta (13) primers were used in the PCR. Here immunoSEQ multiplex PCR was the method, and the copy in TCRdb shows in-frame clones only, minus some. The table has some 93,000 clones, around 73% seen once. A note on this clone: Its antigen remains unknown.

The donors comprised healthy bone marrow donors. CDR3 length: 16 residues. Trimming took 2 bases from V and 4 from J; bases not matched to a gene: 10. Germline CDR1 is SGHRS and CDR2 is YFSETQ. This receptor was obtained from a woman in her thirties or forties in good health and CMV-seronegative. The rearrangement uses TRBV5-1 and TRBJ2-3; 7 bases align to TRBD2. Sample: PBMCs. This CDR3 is CASSFSSGKTPDTQYF. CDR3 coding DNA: TGCGCCAGCAGCTTCTCCAGCGGGAAGACCCCAGATACGCAGTATTTT.